A selection of T cell receptor beta chains follows, all from one sample in a study of monozygotic twins with inflammatory bowel disease. Reprocessing the 5' RACE reads, TCRdb reports a single entry for every CDR3 protein and omits DNA. Recorded here are 330,000 or so distinct CDR3 sequences; the top ten clones represent under 2.5%. Sequencing input: blood. These receptors came from a human donor with ulcerative colitis or Crohn's disease, or a healthy co-twin of an affected twin (not recorded which). Each CDR3 is given with its conserved first and last residue. Size is stated for part of the rows, as once, few or many counts, or as a class when the clone is expanded.

cdr3_aa: CASSFISGGSSGANVLTF
clone_size: .
j_call: TRBJ2-6
cdr3_length: 18
v_call: TRBV13

cdr3_aa: CASSWTMHQETQYF
clone_size: .
j_call: TRBJ2-5
cdr3_length: 14
v_call: TRBV6-5

cdr3_aa: CASSLLLRGFQYF
clone_size: .
j_call: TRBJ2-4
cdr3_length: 13
v_call: TRBV28

cdr3_aa: CASSPRGTVIEAFF
clone_size: .
j_call: TRBJ1-1
cdr3_length: 14
v_call: TRBV12-3/TRBV12-4

cdr3_aa: CSARAVSSYEQYF
clone_size: .
j_call: TRBJ2-7
cdr3_length: 13
v_call: TRBV20-1

cdr3_aa: CASSLKIGDEKLFF
clone_size: .
j_call: TRBJ1-4
cdr3_length: 14
v_call: TRBV7-9

cdr3_aa: CASSRLAGDYEQYF
clone_size: .
j_call: TRBJ2-7
cdr3_length: 14
v_call: TRBV6-1

cdr3_aa: CASSLLGENTIYF
clone_size: .
j_call: TRBJ1-3
cdr3_length: 13
v_call: TRBV7-9

cdr3_aa: CASSHEGWRADTQYF
clone_size: .
j_call: TRBJ2-3
cdr3_length: 15
v_call: TRBV14

cdr3_aa: CASSVAERAAPNEQFF
clone_size: .
j_call: TRBJ2-1
cdr3_length: 16
v_call: TRBV9

cdr3_aa: CASSAQGVATTDTQYF
clone_size: medium-sized
j_call: TRBJ2-3
cdr3_length: 16
v_call: TRBV18

cdr3_aa: CASSRLEGADTQYF
clone_size: .
j_call: TRBJ2-3
cdr3_length: 14
v_call: TRBV5-5

cdr3_aa: CATSRDLGPAQFF
clone_size: .
j_call: TRBJ2-1
cdr3_length: 13
v_call: TRBV15

cdr3_aa: CASRSPRMGTEAFF
clone_size: .
j_call: TRBJ1-1
cdr3_length: 14
v_call: TRBV28

cdr3_aa: CASSPRAGNYNEQFF
clone_size: .
j_call: TRBJ2-1
cdr3_length: 15
v_call: TRBV27

cdr3_aa: CASWGSGSPYEQYF
clone_size: .
j_call: TRBJ2-7
cdr3_length: 14
v_call: TRBV5-5

cdr3_aa: CASRSGLAGGTGELFF
clone_size: .
j_call: TRBJ2-2
cdr3_length: 16
v_call: TRBV7-9

cdr3_aa: CASSLRSLAGGPNTGELFF
clone_size: .
j_call: TRBJ2-2
cdr3_length: 19
v_call: TRBV11-1

cdr3_aa: CASSRRLGQGIGNEQFF
clone_size: .
j_call: TRBJ2-1
cdr3_length: 17
v_call: TRBV7-9

cdr3_aa: CASSQLGVTYEQHF
clone_size: .
j_call: TRBJ2-7
cdr3_length: 14
v_call: TRBV4-1

cdr3_aa: CASRAENTEAFF
clone_size: .
j_call: TRBJ1-1
cdr3_length: 12
v_call: TRBV10-2

cdr3_aa: CSASVRDLKFF
clone_size: .
j_call: TRBJ2-1
cdr3_length: 11
v_call: TRBV20-1

cdr3_aa: CASSDDRGFAYEQYF
clone_size: .
j_call: TRBJ2-7
cdr3_length: 15
v_call: TRBV25-1

cdr3_aa: CAISVDRDRYNSPLHF
clone_size: .
j_call: TRBJ1-6
cdr3_length: 16
v_call: TRBV10-3

cdr3_aa: CASSKGQGDGYTF
clone_size: .
j_call: TRBJ1-2
cdr3_length: 13
v_call: TRBV12-3/TRBV12-4

cdr3_aa: CASSPMDRDQPQHF
clone_size: .
j_call: TRBJ1-5
cdr3_length: 14
v_call: TRBV7-9

cdr3_aa: CAISAGLSTGELFF
clone_size: .
j_call: TRBJ2-2
cdr3_length: 14
v_call: TRBV10-3

cdr3_aa: CASSPRLSGNTIYF
clone_size: .
j_call: TRBJ1-3
cdr3_length: 14
v_call: TRBV19

cdr3_aa: CSVDGTSDSYNEQFF
clone_size: .
j_call: TRBJ2-1
cdr3_length: 15
v_call: TRBV29-1

cdr3_aa: CASSDWRGEAEQFF
clone_size: .
j_call: TRBJ2-1
cdr3_length: 14
v_call: TRBV25-1

cdr3_aa: CASSQGGAVYGYTF
clone_size: .
j_call: TRBJ1-2
cdr3_length: 14
v_call: TRBV4-1

cdr3_aa: CASSSTGTEINEAFF
clone_size: .
j_call: TRBJ1-1
cdr3_length: 15
v_call: TRBV5-1

cdr3_aa: CASSYPDTQYF
clone_size: .
j_call: TRBJ2-3
cdr3_length: 11
v_call: TRBV6-2/TRBV6-3

cdr3_aa: CSARGRQLQETQYF
clone_size: .
j_call: TRBJ2-5
cdr3_length: 14
v_call: TRBV20-1

cdr3_aa: CSASRQGDSTDTQYF
clone_size: .
j_call: TRBJ2-3
cdr3_length: 15
v_call: TRBV29-1

cdr3_aa: CSAPARAQETQYF
clone_size: .
j_call: TRBJ2-5
cdr3_length: 13
v_call: TRBV20-1

cdr3_aa: CASSAGGRIGDEQFF
clone_size: .
j_call: TRBJ2-1
cdr3_length: 15
v_call: TRBV5-1